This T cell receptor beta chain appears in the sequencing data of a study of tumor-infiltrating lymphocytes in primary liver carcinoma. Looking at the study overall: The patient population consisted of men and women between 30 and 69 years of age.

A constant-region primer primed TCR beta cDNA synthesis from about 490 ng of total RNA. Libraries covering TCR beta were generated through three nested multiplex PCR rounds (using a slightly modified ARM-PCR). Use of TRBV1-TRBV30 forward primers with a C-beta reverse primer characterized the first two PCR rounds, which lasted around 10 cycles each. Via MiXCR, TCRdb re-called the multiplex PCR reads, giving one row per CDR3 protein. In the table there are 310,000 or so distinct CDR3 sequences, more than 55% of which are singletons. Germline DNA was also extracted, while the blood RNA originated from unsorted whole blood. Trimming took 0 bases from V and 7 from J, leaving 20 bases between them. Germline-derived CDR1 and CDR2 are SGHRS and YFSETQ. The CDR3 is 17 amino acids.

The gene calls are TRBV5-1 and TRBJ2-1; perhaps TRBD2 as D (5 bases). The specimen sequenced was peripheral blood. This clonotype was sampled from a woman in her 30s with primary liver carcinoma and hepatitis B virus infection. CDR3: CASSLEALGRPLNEQFF. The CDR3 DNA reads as TGCGCCAGCAGCTTGGAAGCGTTGGGGAGACCCTTAAATGAGCAGTTCTTC.